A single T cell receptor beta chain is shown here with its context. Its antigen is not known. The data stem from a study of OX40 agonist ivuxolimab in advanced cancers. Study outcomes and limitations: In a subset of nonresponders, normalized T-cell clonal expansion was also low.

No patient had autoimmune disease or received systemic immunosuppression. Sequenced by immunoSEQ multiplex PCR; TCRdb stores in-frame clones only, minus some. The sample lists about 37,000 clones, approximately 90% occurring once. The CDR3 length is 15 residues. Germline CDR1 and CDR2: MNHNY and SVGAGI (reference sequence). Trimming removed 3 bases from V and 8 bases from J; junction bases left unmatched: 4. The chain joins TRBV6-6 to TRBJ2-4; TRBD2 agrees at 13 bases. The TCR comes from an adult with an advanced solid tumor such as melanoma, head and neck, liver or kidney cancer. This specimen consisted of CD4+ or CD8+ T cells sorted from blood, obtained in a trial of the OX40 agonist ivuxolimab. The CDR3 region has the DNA TGTGCCAGCAGTTATCGACTAGCGGGGGGAGACATTCAGTACTTC. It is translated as CASSYRLAGGDIQYF.